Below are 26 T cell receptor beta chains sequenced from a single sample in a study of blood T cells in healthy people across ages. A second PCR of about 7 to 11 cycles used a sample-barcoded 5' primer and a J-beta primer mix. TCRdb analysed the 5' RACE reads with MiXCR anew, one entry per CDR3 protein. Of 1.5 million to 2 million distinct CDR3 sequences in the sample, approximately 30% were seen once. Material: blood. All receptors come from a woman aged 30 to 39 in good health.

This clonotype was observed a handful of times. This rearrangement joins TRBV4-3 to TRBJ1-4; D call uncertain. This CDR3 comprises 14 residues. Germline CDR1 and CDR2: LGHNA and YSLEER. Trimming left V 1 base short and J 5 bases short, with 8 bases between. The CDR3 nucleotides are TGCGCCAGCAGCCAAGGACAACCAAATGAAAAACTGTTTTTT. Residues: CASSQGQPNEKLFF.

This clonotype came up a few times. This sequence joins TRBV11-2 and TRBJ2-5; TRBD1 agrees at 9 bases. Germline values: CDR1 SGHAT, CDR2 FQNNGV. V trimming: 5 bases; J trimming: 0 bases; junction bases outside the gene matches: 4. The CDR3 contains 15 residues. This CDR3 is CASSADRGHQETQYF. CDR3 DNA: TGTGCCAGCAGCGCGGACAGGGGCCACCAAGAGACCCAGTACTTC.

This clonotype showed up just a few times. In DNA form, the CDR3 reads TGTGCCAGCAGCCCGGGGGGGGGTATCTCCTACGAGCAGTACTTC. This translates into CASSPGGGISYEQYF. The chain combines TRBV6-5 with TRBJ2-7, with TRBD2 matching over 8 bases. The ends lost 6 bases at V and 0 bases at J; junction bases unmatched: 7. The CDR3 has 15 amino acids. Germline V lookup: CDR1 MNHEY, CDR2 SVGAGI.

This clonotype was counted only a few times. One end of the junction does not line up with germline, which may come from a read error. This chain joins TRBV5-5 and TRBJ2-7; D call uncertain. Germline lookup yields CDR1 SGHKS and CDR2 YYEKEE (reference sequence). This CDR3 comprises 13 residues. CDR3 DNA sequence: TGTGCCGGCAGCTTGAACGAGGTCAGGGAGCAGTACTTC. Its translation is CAGSLNEVREQYF.

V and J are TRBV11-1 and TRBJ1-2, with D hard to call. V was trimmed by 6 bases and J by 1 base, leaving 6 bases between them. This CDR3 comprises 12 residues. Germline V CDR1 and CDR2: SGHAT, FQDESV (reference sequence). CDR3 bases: TGTGCCAGCAGGCCATTTAACTATGGCTACACCTTC. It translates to CASRPFNYGYTF.

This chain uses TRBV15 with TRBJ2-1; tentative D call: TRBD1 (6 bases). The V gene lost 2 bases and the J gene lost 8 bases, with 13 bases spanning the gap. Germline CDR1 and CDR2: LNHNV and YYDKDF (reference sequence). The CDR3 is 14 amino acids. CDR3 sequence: CATSRMAGDDEQFF. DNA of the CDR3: TGTGCCACCAGCAGAATGGCAGGGGACGATGAGCAGTTCTTC.

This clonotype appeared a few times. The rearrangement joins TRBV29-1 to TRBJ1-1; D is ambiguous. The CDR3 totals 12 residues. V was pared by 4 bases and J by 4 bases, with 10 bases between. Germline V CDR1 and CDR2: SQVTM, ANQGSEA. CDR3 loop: CSVGAVGTEAFF. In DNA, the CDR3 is TGCAGCGTTGGTGCGGTAGGCACTGAAGCTTTCTTT.

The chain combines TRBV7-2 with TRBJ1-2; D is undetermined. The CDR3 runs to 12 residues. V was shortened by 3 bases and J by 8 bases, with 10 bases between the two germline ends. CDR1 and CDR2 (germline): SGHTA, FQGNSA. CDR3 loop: CASSLTELGYTF. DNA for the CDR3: TGTGCCAGCAGCTTGACGGAGTTAGGCTACACCTTC.

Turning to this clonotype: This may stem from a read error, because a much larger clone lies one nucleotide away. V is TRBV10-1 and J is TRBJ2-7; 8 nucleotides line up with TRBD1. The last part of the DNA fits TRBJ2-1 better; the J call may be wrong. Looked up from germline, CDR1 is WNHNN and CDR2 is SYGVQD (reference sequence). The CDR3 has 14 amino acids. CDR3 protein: CASRDGTGPNEQFF. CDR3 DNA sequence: TGCGCCAGCAGGGATGGGACAGGTCCCAATGAGCAGTTCTTC.

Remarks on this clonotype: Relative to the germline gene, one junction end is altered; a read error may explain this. The CDR3 reads CSAGGTVSNNEQFF. As DNA, the CDR3 is TGCAGTGCTGGGGGGACTGTCTCCAACAATGAGCAGTTCTTC. The chain links TRBV20-1 to TRBJ2-1; maybe TRBD2 (6 bases). Germline assignment: CDR1 DFQATT and CDR2 SNEGSKA (reference sequence). This CDR3 has 14 amino acids.

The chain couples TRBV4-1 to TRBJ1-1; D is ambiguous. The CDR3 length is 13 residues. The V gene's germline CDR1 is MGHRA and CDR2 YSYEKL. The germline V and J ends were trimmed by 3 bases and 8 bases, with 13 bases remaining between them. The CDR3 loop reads CASSHAGSGEAFF. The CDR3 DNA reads TGCGCCAGCAGCCACGCCGGGTCGGGAGAAGCTTTCTTT.

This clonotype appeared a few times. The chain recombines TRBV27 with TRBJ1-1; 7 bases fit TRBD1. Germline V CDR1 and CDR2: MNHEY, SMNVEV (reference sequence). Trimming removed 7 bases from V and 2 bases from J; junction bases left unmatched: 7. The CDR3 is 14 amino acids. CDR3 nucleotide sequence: TGTGCCAGCAACGTCCGGGACAGTAACACTGAAGCTTTCTTT. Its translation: CASNVRDSNTEAFF.

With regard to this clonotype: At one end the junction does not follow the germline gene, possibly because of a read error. CDR3 region: CATRDLRTNQPKHF. The CDR3 DNA reads as TGTGCCACCCGGGACCTGCGAACGAATCAGCCCAAGCATTTT. V and J are TRBV10-3 and TRBJ1-5, with TRBD1 as a possible D gene (5 bases). Germline V gives CDR1 ENHRY, CDR2 SYGVKD. There are 14 residues in the CDR3.

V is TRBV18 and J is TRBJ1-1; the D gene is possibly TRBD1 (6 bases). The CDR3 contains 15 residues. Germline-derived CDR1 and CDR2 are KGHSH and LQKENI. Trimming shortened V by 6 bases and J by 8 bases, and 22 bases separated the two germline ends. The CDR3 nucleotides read TGTGCCAGCTCGGCCCAACAGGGATTTGGAAGAGAAGCTTTCTTT. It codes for CASSAQQGFGREAFF.

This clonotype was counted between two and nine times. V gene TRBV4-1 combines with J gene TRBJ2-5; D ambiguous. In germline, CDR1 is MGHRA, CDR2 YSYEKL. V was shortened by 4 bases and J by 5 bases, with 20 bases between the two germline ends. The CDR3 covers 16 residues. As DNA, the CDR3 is TGCGCCAGCAGCCCGCGATCGATTACCGTGATGGAGACCCAGTACTTC. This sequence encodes CASSPRSITVMETQYF.

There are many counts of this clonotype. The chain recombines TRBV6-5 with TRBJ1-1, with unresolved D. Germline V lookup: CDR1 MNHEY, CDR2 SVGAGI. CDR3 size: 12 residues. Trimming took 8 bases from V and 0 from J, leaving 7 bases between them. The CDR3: CASSRLNTEAFF. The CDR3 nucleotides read TGTGCCAGCTCTAGACTGAACACTGAAGCTTTCTTT.

This CDR3 reads CSAIFGEETQYF. The CDR3 nucleotides are TGCAGCGCAATTTTCGGGGAAGAGACCCAGTACTTC. The chain has TRBV29-1 and TRBJ2-5; weak D call: TRBD2 (5 bases). The V and J ends lost 7 bases and 3 bases respectively, with 12 bases between them. This CDR3 comprises 12 residues. The germline V gene has CDR1 SQVTM and CDR2 ANQGSEA.

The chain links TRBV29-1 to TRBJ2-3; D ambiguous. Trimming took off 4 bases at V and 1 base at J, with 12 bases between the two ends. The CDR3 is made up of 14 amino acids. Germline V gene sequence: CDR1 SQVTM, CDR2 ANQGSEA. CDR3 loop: CSVVKGRGTDTQYF. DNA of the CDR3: TGCAGCGTTGTGAAGGGTAGGGGCACAGATACGCAGTATTTT.

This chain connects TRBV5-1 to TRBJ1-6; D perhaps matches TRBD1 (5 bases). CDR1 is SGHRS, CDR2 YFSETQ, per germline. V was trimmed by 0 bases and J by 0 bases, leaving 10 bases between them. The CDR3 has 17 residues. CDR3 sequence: CASSLAGPSSYNSPLHF. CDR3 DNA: TGCGCCAGCAGCTTGGCAGGGCCCAGCTCCTATAATTCACCCCTCCACTTT.

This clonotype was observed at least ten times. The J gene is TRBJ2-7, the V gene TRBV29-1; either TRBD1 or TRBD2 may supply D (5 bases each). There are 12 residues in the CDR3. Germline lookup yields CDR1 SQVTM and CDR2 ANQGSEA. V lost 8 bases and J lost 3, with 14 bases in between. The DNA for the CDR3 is TGCAGCTCCCGAGGGGACGGCTACGAGCAGTACTTC. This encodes CSSRGDGYEQYF.

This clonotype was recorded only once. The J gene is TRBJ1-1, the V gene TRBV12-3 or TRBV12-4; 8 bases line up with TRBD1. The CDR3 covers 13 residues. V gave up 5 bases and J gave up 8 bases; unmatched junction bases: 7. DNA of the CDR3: TGTGCCAGCAGTCCAATCCAGGGGGCCGAAGCTTTCTTT. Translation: CASSPIQGAEAFF.

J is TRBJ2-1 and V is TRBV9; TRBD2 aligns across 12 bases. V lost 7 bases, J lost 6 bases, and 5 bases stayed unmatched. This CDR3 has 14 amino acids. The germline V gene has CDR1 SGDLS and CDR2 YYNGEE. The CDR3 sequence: CASALAGGINEQFF. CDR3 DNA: TGTGCCAGCGCACTAGCGGGGGGAATCAATGAGCAGTTCTTC.

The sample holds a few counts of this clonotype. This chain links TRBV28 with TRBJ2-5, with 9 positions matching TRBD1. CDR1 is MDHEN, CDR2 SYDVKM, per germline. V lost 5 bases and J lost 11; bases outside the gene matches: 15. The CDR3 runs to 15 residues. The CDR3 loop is CASSHGQGSHKGQYF. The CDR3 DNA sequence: TGTGCCAGCAGTCACGGACAGGGGTCACATAAGGGGCAGTACTTC.

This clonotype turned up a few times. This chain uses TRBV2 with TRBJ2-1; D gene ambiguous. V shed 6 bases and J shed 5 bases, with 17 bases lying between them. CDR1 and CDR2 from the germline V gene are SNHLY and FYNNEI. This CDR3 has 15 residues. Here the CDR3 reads CASRRAPGVDNEQFF. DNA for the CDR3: TGTGCCAGCAGGCGCGCACCTGGCGTCGACAATGAGCAGTTCTTC.

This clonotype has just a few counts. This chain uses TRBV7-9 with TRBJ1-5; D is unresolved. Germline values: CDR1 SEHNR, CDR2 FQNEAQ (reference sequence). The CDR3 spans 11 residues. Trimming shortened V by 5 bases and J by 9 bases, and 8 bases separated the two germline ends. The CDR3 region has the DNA TGTGCCAGCAGCGGCCTTGGGCCCCAGCATTTT. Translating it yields CASSGLGPQHF.

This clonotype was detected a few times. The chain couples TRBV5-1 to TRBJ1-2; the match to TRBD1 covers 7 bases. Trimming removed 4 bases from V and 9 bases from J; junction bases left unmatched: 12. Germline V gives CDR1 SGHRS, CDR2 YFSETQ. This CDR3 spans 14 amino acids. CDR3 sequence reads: CASSPDRSYGSYTF. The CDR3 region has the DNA TGCGCCAGCAGCCCGGACAGGTCTTATGGGAGCTACACCTTC.